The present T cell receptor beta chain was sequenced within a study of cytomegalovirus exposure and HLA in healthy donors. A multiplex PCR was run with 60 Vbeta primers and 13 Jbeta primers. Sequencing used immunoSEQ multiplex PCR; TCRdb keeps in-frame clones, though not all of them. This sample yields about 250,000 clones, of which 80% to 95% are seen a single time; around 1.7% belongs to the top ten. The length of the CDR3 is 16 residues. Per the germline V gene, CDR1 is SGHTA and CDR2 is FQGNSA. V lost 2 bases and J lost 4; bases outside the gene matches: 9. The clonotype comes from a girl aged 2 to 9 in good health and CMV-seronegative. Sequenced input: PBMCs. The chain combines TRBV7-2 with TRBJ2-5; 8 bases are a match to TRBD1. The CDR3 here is CASSLRWTGISETQYF. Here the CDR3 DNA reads TGTGCCAGCAGCTTACGCTGGACAGGGATATCAGAGACCCAGTACTTC.